These 19 T cell receptor beta chains were sequenced from one sample in a study of blood T cell repertoires in COVID-19. Only in-frame clones appear in the TCRdb table, and some are missing; sequencing was by immunoSEQ multiplex PCR. The table shows approximately 140,000 clones, with about 80% occurring only once. The source material was peripheral blood. The receptors shown here come from a man between 65 and 79 years old with acute or convalescent COVID-19.

This clone was observed a handful of times. The rearrangement links TRBV4-2 to TRBJ2-7; TRBD2 aligns across 9 bases. The CDR3 contains 16 residues. The germline V gene has CDR1 LGHNA and CDR2 YNFKEQ. Unmatched junction bases numbered 5, after V lost 2 bases and J lost 0 bases. The CDR3 is CASSQRETSGSYEQYF. CDR3 DNA: TGTGCCAGCAGCCAAAGGGAGACTAGCGGCTCCTACGAGCAGTACTTC.

The genes are TRBV5-1 and TRBJ2-6, with 9 bases fitting TRBD2. In germline, CDR1 is SGHRS, CDR2 YFSETQ. CDR3 length: 16 amino acids. V gave up 7 bases and J gave up 3 bases; unmatched junction bases: 8. The CDR3 DNA reads TGCGCCAGCTGGATGGGCGGGGGGGATGGGGCCAACGTCCTGACTTTC. It specifies CASWMGGGDGANVLTF. The whole variable domain, remainder taken from reference TRBV5-1 and TRBJ2-6, is KAGVTQTPRYLIKTRGQQVTLSCSPISGHRSVSWYQQTPGQGLQFLFEYFSETQRNKGNFPGRFSGRQFSNSRSEMNVSTLELGDSALYLCASWMGGGDGANVLTFGAGSRLTVL.

This rearrangement joins TRBV11-2 to TRBJ2-2; 10 bases align to TRBD1. After removal of 5 bases from V and 6 bases from J, the junction contained 18 bases not matched to a gene. This CDR3 has 19 amino acids. CDR1 and CDR2 from the germline V gene are SGHAT and FQNNGV. CDR3 in amino acids: CASSPYTIVTGGAAGELFF. The CDR3 DNA follows: TGTGCCAGCAGCCCATATACCATCGTGACAGGGGGCGCGGCCGGGGAGCTGTTTTTT.

This clone turned up a few times. The chain couples TRBV6-4 to TRBJ2-5, with a possible D match to TRBD1 (6 bases). Trimming pared 7 bases from V and 1 base from J, leaving 16 bases between. Looked up from germline, CDR1 is MRHNA and CDR2 is SNTAGT. The CDR3 is 15 amino acids. CDR3 residues: CASKTEGQSQETQYF. CDR3 nucleotide sequence: TGTGCCAGCAAAACAGAAGGACAGTCCCAAGAGACCCAGTACTTC.

CDR3 nucleotide sequence: TGCGCCAGCAGCTTGGCCGGGACAGGGGGTTCGGAGACCCAGTACTTC. Residues: CASSLAGTGGSETQYF. The chain has TRBV5-1 and TRBJ2-5, with 11 bases aligning to TRBD1. Germline V gene sequence: CDR1 SGHRS, CDR2 YFSETQ. After removal of 0 bases from V and 5 bases from J, the junction contained 6 bases not matched to a gene. CDR3 length equals 16 residues.

This clone was seen just once. V usage is TRBV27 and J usage is TRBJ2-7; unclear D gene. The V end lost 3 bases, the J end lost 6 bases, and 12 bases lay between the germline ends. Germline values: CDR1 MNHEY, CDR2 SMNVEV (reference sequence). CDR3 length equals 13 residues. The CDR3 DNA reads TGTGCCAGCAGTTTCCCTTCCGGGTCCGAGCAGTACTTC. Amino acids: CASSFPSGSEQYF.

In its sample, this clone was seen once. The gene calls are TRBV9 and TRBJ2-1; D is uncertain. The V gene's germline CDR1 is SGDLS and CDR2 YYNGEE. The CDR3 covers 16 residues. V was cut by 1 base and J by 4 bases, with 15 bases left in between. The CDR3 nucleotides are TGTGCCAGCAGCGTAAGAGCCCGGCTAGATTACAATGAGCAGTTCTTC. Its translation is CASSVRARLDYNEQFF.

By proportion, this clone is large. The rearrangement joins TRBV6-5 to TRBJ1-1; D gene ambiguous. V lost 6 bases, J lost 5 bases, and 16 bases lay in between. Germline lookup yields CDR1 MNHEY and CDR2 SVGAGI. CDR3 length equals 14 residues. The CDR3 sequence: CASSPDGFPTEAFF. CDR3 DNA: TGTGCCAGCAGCCCAGACGGGTTCCCAACTGAAGCTTTCTTT.

This sequence joins TRBV28 and TRBJ1-5, with 10 positions matching TRBD1. The germline gives CDR1 MDHEN, CDR2 SYDVKM. The V segment lost 6 bases and the J segment 9 bases; nucleotides outside the gene matches: 17. CDR3 length: 17 residues. CDR3 in amino acids: CASRGTGTGVREGPQHF. The CDR3 DNA is TGTGCCAGCAGGGGGACCGGGACAGGGGTCCGCGAAGGGCCCCAGCATTTT.

The chain carries TRBV5-1 and TRBJ2-6; D possibly corresponds to TRBD1 (6 bases). The CDR3 runs 16 residues. Per the germline V gene, CDR1 is SGHRS and CDR2 is YFSETQ. V lost 6 bases, J lost 2 bases, and 15 bases lay in between. The CDR3 DNA is TGCGCCAGCAAACAGGGCGCAGTGGCTGGGGCCAACGTCCTGACTTTC. Translation: CASKQGAVAGANVLTF.

The V gene is TRBV19, the J gene TRBJ2-1, with TRBD2 matching 10 bases. This CDR3 is 16 amino acids long. The germline V gene encodes CDR1 LNHDA and CDR2 SQIVND (reference sequence). Trimming cost V 1 base and J 7 bases; bases outside gene matches: 7. This CDR3 reads CASSIGELAGHNEQFF. The CDR3 nucleotides are TGTGCCAGTAGTATAGGTGAACTAGCGGGGCATAATGAGCAGTTCTTC.

The genes are TRBV19 and TRBJ2-3; no firm D call. Germline V lookup: CDR1 LNHDA, CDR2 SQIVND (reference sequence). V dropped 7 bases and J dropped 1 base, with 9 bases sitting between them. The CDR3 runs to 13 residues. CDR3 DNA: TGTGCCAGTACGGTAGCCGGCACAGATACGCAGTATTTT. It specifies CASTVAGTDTQYF. The whole variable domain, remainder taken from reference TRBV19 and TRBJ2-3, is DGGITQSPKYLFRKEGQNVTLSCEQNLNHDAMYWYRQDPGQGLRLIYYSQIVNDFQKGDIAEGYSVSREKKESFPLTVTSAQKNPTAFYLCASTVAGTDTQYFGPGTRLTVL.

V usage is TRBV25-1 and J usage is TRBJ1-6; 9 bases align to TRBD1. V dropped 3 bases and J dropped 6; count of bases not matched to a gene: 6. This CDR3 has 16 amino acids. The germline V gene has CDR1 MGHDK and CDR2 SYGVNS. The CDR3 DNA is TGTGCCAGCAGTGATCCCCGGGACAGGGTTAATTCACCCCTCCACTTT. It specifies CASSDPRDRVNSPLHF.

This chain uses TRBV11-2 with TRBJ1-1, with 11 bases aligning to TRBD1. The ends lost 1 base at V and 0 bases at J; junction bases unmatched: 4. CDR1 SGHAT and CDR2 FQNNGV come from the germline V gene. The CDR3 has 17 amino acids. CDR3 nucleotide sequence: TGTGCCAGCAGCTTAGGGTGGACAGGGGGCCTGAACACTGAAGCTTTCTTT. It is translated as CASSLGWTGGLNTEAFF.

J is TRBJ1-1 and V is TRBV5-4, with D tentatively TRBD1 (6 bases). V was shortened by 0 bases and J by 6 bases, with 12 bases between the two germline ends. The CDR3 runs 14 residues. The germline gives CDR1 SGHNT, CDR2 YYREEE (reference sequence). The CDR3 here is CASSLAGGYAEAFF. The CDR3 region has the DNA TGTGCCAGCAGCTTGGCGGGGGGCTACGCTGAAGCTTTCTTT.

This chain uses TRBV10-3 with TRBJ1-1; 7 nucleotides match TRBD1. Germline lookup yields CDR1 ENHRY and CDR2 SYGVKD. This CDR3 region has 15 residues. Trimming took 4 bases from V and 0 from J; bases not matched to a gene: 5. CDR3 sequence: CAISAQGGVNTEAFF. The CDR3 DNA reads as TGTGCCATCAGTGCACAAGGGGGCGTGAACACTGAAGCTTTCTTT.

In DNA, the CDR3 is TGCAGCGTTGATCTTTCAGGCGCTGAAGCTTTCTTT. Encoded protein: CSVDLSGAEAFF. The V and J genes are TRBV29-1 and TRBJ1-1; no reliable D call. The CDR3 contains 12 residues. Germline V gene data show CDR1 as SQVTM and CDR2 as ANQGSEA. Trimming took off 3 bases at V and 6 bases at J, with 11 bases between the two ends.

The chain links TRBV18 to TRBJ2-7; no firm D call. Germline V gene lookup returns CDR1 KGHSH and CDR2 LQKENI. V dropped 4 bases and J dropped 0 bases, with 13 bases sitting between them. The CDR3 loop spans 15 amino acids. CDR3 sequence: CASSLEKIPSYEQYF. CDR3 nucleotides: TGTGCCAGCTCACTTGAGAAGATTCCCTCCTACGAGCAGTACTTC. The full variable domain, rest sourced from reference TRBV18 and TRBJ2-7, is NAGVMQNPRHLVRRRGQEARLRCSPMKGHSHVYWYRQLPEEGLKFMVYLQKENIIDESGMPKERFSAEFPKEGPSILRIQQVVRGDSAAYFCASSLEKIPSYEQYFGPGTRLTVT.

This sequence joins TRBV5-1 and TRBJ1-2, with D possibly TRBD1 on 6 matching bases. Per the germline V gene, CDR1 is SGHRS and CDR2 is YFSETQ. V lost 7 bases and J 7 bases, leaving 17 bases between the germline ends. CDR3 length: 13 residues. The CDR3 region has the DNA TGCGCCAGCGGCGAAACAGGGAATCGTGGCTACACCTTC. It yields the protein CASGETGNRGYTF.